One T cell receptor beta chain is described in this entry. Its antigen remains unidentified. The record has no base qualities; no much larger clone is one base away. Spanning cysteine to phenylalanine, the CDR3 consists of 16 amino acids. Of all the DNA, just the CDR3 is kept, 48 bases in frame from base 1. Sequences KGHSH (CDR1) and LQKENI (CDR2) are obtained from the germline V gene. V loses 5 bases of germline sequence and J loses 2 bases, and the interval between the two ends is 16 bases. The data derive from a study of long-term antiretroviral therapy in people with HIV (dated by TCRdb to between 2021 and 2024). With regard to the full study: Collection of the earliest samples took place about a decade ahead of the 2015 WHO recommendation for immediate ART, at a time when ART was typically delayed until CD4 counts fell. A retrospective serial study tested whether ART initiation and durable HIV suppression were associated with changes in peripheral blood TRB repertoire composition and diversity. A total of around 200 cryopreserved PBMC samples were contributed to the cohort by 30 adults with confirmed HIV infection, with samples collected serially over a mean of about 6 years (range 1-12). Among the 30 or so participants with HIV, eleven to twelve were female. No cross-contamination during QIAcube processing was shown when test extractions of a monoclonal T-cell line were performed alongside a few dozen polyclonal samples.

Study-wide findings and limitations: Starting ART was linked to a significant rise in TRB diversity, yet even after long-term ART the diversity remained significantly lower than in transplant donor controls. CDR3 length ranges in HIV repertoires were narrower than in controls, and network structure suggested an antigen-experienced repertoire with only a slight naive shift after ART. No data were available on ART adherence, viral resistance or therapy changes, limiting inferences about post-ART repertoire changes. Because pre-ART samples had limited cell numbers, profiling was done on unsorted PBMC rather than on sorted CD4+ and CD8+ T cells. Because PBMC availability was limited, only the TCR beta chain was sequenced, with no alpha chain pairing. Expanded TRB clones identified before ART initiation dominated the repertoire at all time points, although this dominance fluctuated and declined in many PLHIV after ART. The samples span the years 2004 to 2017, and the ART regimens used at that time may not be as effective as current regimens.

Participants were included only if at least one PBMC sample before ART initiation and at least two post-ART samples were available. All participants with HIV were treated in the United States of America. Before DNA extraction, cryopreserved samples containing about 0.9-10 million PBMC were thawed and washed. At the time of the earliest PBMC sample for each participant with HIV, ages ranged from roughly 23 to 60 years. PBMC samples from each participant spanned 1-4 timepoints before ART initiation and 2-8 timepoints after ART initiation, with a median of 7 samples. Serial HIV viral load, CD4+ T-cell count, ART history and demographic data were obtained for every participant. A Qiagen kit on a QIAcube was used to extract genomic DNA from unsorted PBMC, with samples processed in batches of 12. The immunoSEQ hsTCRB v3.0 assay was used at survey level resolution for TRB variable region sequencing. The targeted TRB sequencing depth was roughly 40,000-50,000 T-cell genomes per sample. TRB libraries were pooled and sequenced on an Illumina MiSeq using a v3 150-cycle kit. The source study handled its data this way. Repertoire analysis was run in R within a reproducible Nextflow workflow that covered QC, data transformation and analysis. LymphoSeq2, an R package for AIRR-Seq data exploration, was used to implement custom analyses. A few samples that yielded fewer than 5000 total TRB sequences were excluded, so that approximately 200 HIV repertoires were analyzed. Among the roughly 180 retained HIV repertoires, 59 were collected before ART initiation and around 130 after ART initiation. Each repertoire was downsampled to 5000 TRB nucleotide sequences, and summary statistics were averaged across 100 downsampling iterations. Only TRB sequences with CDR3 regions of at least seven amino acids were retained for analysis. Diversity was assessed using a clonality score derived from Shannon entropy and using the Gini coefficient. In the repertoire networks, any two of the top 5000 CDR3 amino acid sequences were connected whenever the two sequences differed by an edit distance of one. GLIPH2 predicted antigen specificity groups and MHC restriction for TRB CDR3 amino acid sequences. CDR3 amino acid sequences were matched against VDJdb and McPAS-TCR to flag known CMV, EBV, HIV or tissue antigen associations. Pre-ART, post-ART and control groups were compared with Wilcoxon signed-rank tests and Holm-Bonferroni correction. The table comes from immuneACCESS by way of TCRdb, which keeps in-frame sequences with V and J called. Part of the clones is missing from these tables; in studies checked, under half for an unresolved V gene and the rest for unknown reasons. From that table come the V and J calls and clone size; the DNA was used to work out D and trimming. Recorded for this sample are over 30,000 clones; about 90% of them occurred a single time. The ten largest make up under 4.5% of the sample.

This receptor was obtained from a woman aged 50 to 60 with HIV. The sequence joins TRBV18 to TRBJ1-5; TRBD1 might be the D gene, on 5 matching bases. This specimen was unsorted PBMCs, taken 1.2 years after starting antiretroviral therapy. The CDR3 region reads CASSKTRGGGNQPQHF. The bases read TGTGCCAGCTCAAAAACACGGGGGGGTGGCAATCAGCCCCAGCATTTT.